The 5 T cell receptor beta chains reported below all come from one sample, sequenced in a study of blood T cell repertoires in COVID-19. Here immunoSEQ multiplex PCR was the method, and the copy in TCRdb shows in-frame clones only, minus some. Found here are about 74,000 clones, around nine tenths of them singletons; the top ten hold over 8%. The sequenced sample was peripheral blood. These receptors all stem from a human donor in a cohort sampled during active COVID-19.

The chain employs TRBV6-5 and TRBJ2-7; 11 bases are shared with TRBD1. J gave up 2 bases and V 7 bases, and 7 bases lay outside the gene matches. There are 15 residues in the CDR3. The germline gives CDR1 MNHEY, CDR2 SVGAGI. Here the CDR3 reads CASIPGTGGTYEQYF. The CDR3 DNA reads TGTGCCAGCATACCAGGGACAGGGGGAACCTACGAGCAGTACTTC.

The rearrangement links TRBV4-2 to TRBJ2-3; no firm D call. Trimming shortened V by 0 bases and J by 3 bases, and 13 bases separated the two germline ends. This CDR3 has 16 amino acids. Germline V CDR1 and CDR2: LGHNA, YNFKEQ. The CDR3 DNA sequence: TGTGCCAGCAGCCAAGACTGGTCAATCAGGACAGATACGCAGTATTTT. Encoded protein: CASSQDWSIRTDTQYF.

The gene calls are TRBV2 and TRBJ2-1; D remains unclear. The CDR3 length is 14 residues. The germline V gene has CDR1 SNHLY and CDR2 FYNNEI. Trimming shortened V by 2 bases and J by 0 bases, and 5 bases separated the two germline ends. The CDR3 sequence: CASSEQVSYNEQFF. The CDR3 DNA is TGTGCCAGCAGTGAACAGGTCTCCTACAATGAGCAGTTCTTC.

This clone was detected only a few times. This chain uses TRBV4-1 with TRBJ1-5; the D gene is possibly TRBD1 (6 bases). The CDR3 contains 20 residues. The germline V gene encodes CDR1 MGHRA and CDR2 YSYEKL. The germline V and J ends were trimmed by 4 bases and 0 bases, with 25 bases remaining between them. DNA for the CDR3: TGCGCCAGCAGCCCTCTGCCAATTGGGGAGGGGGGCTATAGCAATCAGCCCCAGCATTTT. Its translation: CASSPLPIGEGGYSNQPQHF.

The genes are TRBV21-1 and TRBJ2-1; the table's D call, TRBD1, was not checked against the DNA. TRBV21-1 is a listed pseudogene. The CDR3 loop spans 15 amino acids. The CDR3 coding sequence is TGTGCCAGCACCAGATGGACAGGGGGTGACGAAAAGCAGTTCTTC. This translates into CASTRWTGGDEKQFF.